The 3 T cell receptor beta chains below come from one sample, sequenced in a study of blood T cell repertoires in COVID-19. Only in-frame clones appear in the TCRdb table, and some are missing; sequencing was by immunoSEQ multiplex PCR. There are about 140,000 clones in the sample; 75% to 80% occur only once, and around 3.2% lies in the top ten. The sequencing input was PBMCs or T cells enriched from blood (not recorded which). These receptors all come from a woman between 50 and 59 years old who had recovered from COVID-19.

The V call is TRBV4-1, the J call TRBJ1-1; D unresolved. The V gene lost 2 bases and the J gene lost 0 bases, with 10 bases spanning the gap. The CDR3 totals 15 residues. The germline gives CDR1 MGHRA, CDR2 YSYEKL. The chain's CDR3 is CASSQLTLMNTEAFF. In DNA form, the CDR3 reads TGCGCCAGCAGCCAACTGACACTCATGAACACTGAAGCTTTCTTT.

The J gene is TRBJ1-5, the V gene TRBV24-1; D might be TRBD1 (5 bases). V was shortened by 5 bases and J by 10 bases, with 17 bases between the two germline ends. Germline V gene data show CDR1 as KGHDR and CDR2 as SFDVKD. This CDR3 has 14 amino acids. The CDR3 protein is CATSGGGLFGPQHF. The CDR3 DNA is TGTGCCACCAGTGGCGGGGGACTGTTCGGACCCCAGCATTTT.

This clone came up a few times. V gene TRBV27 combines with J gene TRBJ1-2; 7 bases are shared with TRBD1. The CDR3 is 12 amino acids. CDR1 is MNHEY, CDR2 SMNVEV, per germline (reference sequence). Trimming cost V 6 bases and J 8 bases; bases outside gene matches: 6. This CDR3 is CASRPRGYGYTF. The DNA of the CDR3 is TGTGCCAGCAGACCCAGGGGGTACGGCTACACCTTC.